This T cell receptor (beta chain) was sequenced in a study of shared clonotypes between healthy human individuals. The CDR3 is 15 amino acids. Germline V lookup: CDR1 SGHRS, CDR2 YFSETQ. The ends lost 0 bases at V and 5 bases at J; junction bases unmatched: 2. TCRdb's copy holds only in-frame clones and misses some; the assay was immunoSEQ multiplex PCR. The sample includes roughly 510,000 clones, over 60% of them seen just once. The TCR originated in a woman in her forties in good health. Some clones in this sample may be carry-over from other donors' samples. Sequencing used PBMCs. The chain carries TRBV5-1 and TRBJ2-7, with 13 nucleotides matching TRBD2. CDR3 region: CASSLGTSGSHEQYF. CDR3 in DNA: TGCGCCAGCAGCTTGGGGACTAGCGGGAGCCACGAGCAGTACTTC.